This TCR beta chain was observed in a study of blood T cell repertoires in COVID-19 (dated by TCRdb to the early 2020s). Turning to the overall study: Collaborator samples came from the United States, Italy and Spain and covered acute and convalescent phases of COVID-19. Samples were obtained from the ongoing ImmuneRACE study (first 160 participants) and from roughly 1,300 subjects provided by 6 global collaborators. HLA class I and class II types, where available, came from metadata supplied by the sample provider rather than from assay-based typing. The material from the prospective study consisted of cDNA or gDNA derived from T cells, B-cell-depleted T cells, or PBMCs. Nearly every sample came with metadata listing a de-identified subject ID, COVID-19 status, age in years and sex. Deeply sampled blood TCRbeta repertoires from subjects exposed to, actively infected with, or recovered from COVID-19 were included in the dataset. A freely available public database, intended as a resource for researchers studying the immune response to SARS-CoV-2, is where the repertoires were released. The research as a whole found: The amount of clinical and demographic metadata varied by source and participant and was provided uncurated.

On this clone itself: The antigen it recognizes is unknown. No base quality values were provided; no much bigger clone lies one nucleotide off.

The immunoSEQ Assay, a bias-controlled multiplex PCR, was used to amplify TCRbeta CDR3 regions from genomic DNA. The study's processing was this. The number of nucleated cells in each sample was estimated from the amplification of reference gene primers within the assay. Sequence reads were collapsed and filtered to measure the absolute abundance of every unique TCRbeta CDR3 rearrangement. Productive Simpson clonality was computed per sample as the square root of Simpson's diversity index over productive rearrangements. TCRdb took over this immuneACCESS table, retaining in-frame rearrangements with V and J assigned. Such tables are incomplete; in checked studies, under half of the missing clones stem from an unresolved V gene, and the remainder is unexplained. That table furnishes V, J and clone size, whereas the DNA furnished D and trimming. The sample table contains 15,000 to 20,000 clones; only one count was recorded for about 88% of them. The ten largest clones represent 10% to 15% of the sample.

Each collaborating institution followed its own protocols to collect whole blood in K2EDTA tubes. For TCRbeta analysis, collaborator samples were shipped as frozen whole blood, as isolated PBMCs, or as DNA extracted from either sample type. Sequencing used peripheral blood. The receptor was isolated from a man aged 60 to 69 with active COVID-19.

The sequenced DNA is TGTGCCACCAGTGATCCCGGGAGTGGGCGCAAAAGCACAGATACGCAGTATTTT. This gives the protein CATSDPGSGRKSTDTQYF. The chain joins TRBV24-1 to TRBJ2-3; a weak D assignment points to TRBD2 (6 bases agree). Sequences KGHDR (CDR1) and SFDVKD (CDR2) are obtained from the germline V gene. V loses 3 bases of germline sequence and J loses 0 bases, and the interval between the two ends is 18 bases. CDR3 length: 18 amino acids, cysteine to phenylalanine. The kept DNA is CDR3 alone, 54 bases in frame from the first base.